This T cell receptor beta chain appears in the sequencing data of a study of T cells in Graves' hyperthyroidism and ophthalmopathy. Amplified TCR beta CDR3 regions derived from RNA transcripts. In the first-round RT-PCR of the TCR CDR3, the HTBI primer set was used. TCRdb redid the calling of the multiplex PCR reads with MiXCR, one entry per CDR3 protein. The sample carries around 420,000 distinct CDR3 sequences, around 15% recorded once. This clonotype originated in a woman under 30 with Graves' hyperthyroidism. The sequenced material came from blood.

Here the CDR3 DNA reads TGCAGTGCTAATCGGGAGAACACCGGGGAGCTGTTTTTT. Translated: CSANRENTGELFF. The chain combines TRBV20-1 with TRBJ2-2; tentatively, D is TRBD2 (5 bases). The CDR3 contains 13 residues. Germline CDR1 is DFQATT and CDR2 is SNEGSKA (reference sequence). Trimming shortened V by 4 bases and J by 1 base, and 7 bases separated the two germline ends.